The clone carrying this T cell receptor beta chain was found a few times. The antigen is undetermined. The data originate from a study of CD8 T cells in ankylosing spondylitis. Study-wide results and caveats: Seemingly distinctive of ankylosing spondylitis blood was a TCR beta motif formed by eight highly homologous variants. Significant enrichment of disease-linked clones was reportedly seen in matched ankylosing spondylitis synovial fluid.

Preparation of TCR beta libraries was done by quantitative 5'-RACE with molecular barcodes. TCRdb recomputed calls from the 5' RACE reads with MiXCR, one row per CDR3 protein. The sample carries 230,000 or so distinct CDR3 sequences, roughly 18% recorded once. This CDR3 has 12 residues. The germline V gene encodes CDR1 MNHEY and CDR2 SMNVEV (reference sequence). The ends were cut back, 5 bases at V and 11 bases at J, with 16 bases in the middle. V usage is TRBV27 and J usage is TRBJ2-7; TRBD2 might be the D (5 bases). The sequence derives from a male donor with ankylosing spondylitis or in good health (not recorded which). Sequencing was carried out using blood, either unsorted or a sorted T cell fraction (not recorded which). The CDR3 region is CASSPRSAVKYF. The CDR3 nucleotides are TGTGCCAGCAGTCCCCGGTCAGCGGTTAAGTACTTC.